Listed below are T cell receptor beta chains from one sample, sequenced in a study of CD8+ T cells in alopecia areata. Clones were sequenced by immunoSEQ multiplex PCR, and TCRdb holds only the in-frame ones, with some missing. The sample has fewer than 100,000 clones, around three quarters seen once; the top ten hold around 16%. Sample: CD8+ T cells sorted from blood, taken at roughly week 45, from a patient treated with tofacitinib. The receptors were sampled from a human donor with alopecia areata. The CDR3 runs from the conserved cysteine through the conserved F or W.

v_call: TRBV29-1; cdr3_aa: CSVDGDSTEAFF
v_call: TRBV19; cdr3_aa: CASSITTGSVNTEAFF
v_call: TRBV5-6; cdr3_aa: CASSLSTELPYYGYTF
v_call: TRBV25-1; cdr3_aa: CASSERGQWGEKLFF
v_call: TRBV27; cdr3_aa: CASSSGQTMNTEAFF
v_call: TRBV7-6; cdr3_aa: CASSPNRGSGGNTQYF
v_call: TRBV27; cdr3_aa: CASGDGTPSREAFF
v_call: TRBV19; cdr3_aa: CASKPGFGRFEAFF
v_call: TRBV5-6; cdr3_aa: CASRPGQGPSNYGYTF
v_call: TRBV5-1; cdr3_aa: CASSTGPGQRILPQHF
v_call: TRBV27; cdr3_aa: CASSYDRAGELFF
v_call: TRBV29-1; cdr3_aa: CSVEPAGEPSGNTIYF
v_call: TRBV9; cdr3_aa: CASSVMAGGYNSPLHF
v_call: TRBV4-3; cdr3_aa: CASSQDPPGGAGDTQYF
v_call: TRBV25-1; cdr3_aa: CASSELRDDFYQETQYF
v_call: TRBV29-1; cdr3_aa: CSVPPGGGGPHEQFF
v_call: TRBV30; cdr3_aa: CAWSVMASGDLYEQFF
v_call: TRBV30; cdr3_aa: CAWSRDSNSPLHF